Sequencing of this TCR beta chain was carried out in a study of T cell responses to AZD1222 COVID-19 vaccine. Overall study findings and caveats: The sample set comprised mostly white British donors with more females, and clonal diversity was possibly underestimated. Mapped onto spike, vaccine-associated CD4 TCRs spanned it and were dominant at 160-218 and 743-854.

V was cut by 5 bases and J by 0 bases, with 12 bases left in between. The CDR3 totals 15 residues. Per germline, CDR1 SGHVS and CDR2 FNYEAQ. Clones were sequenced by immunoSEQ multiplex PCR, and TCRdb holds only the in-frame ones, with some missing. The data contain 100,000 to 150,000 clones, 80% to 95% of them singletons. Points on this clone: Antigen specificity is unknown.

V and J are TRBV7-6 and TRBJ2-3; D is possibly TRBD2 (5 bases). The sequence came from an adult who received the MenACWY meningococcal vaccine as a control. The sample was peripheral blood, taken 28 days after the second dose of the MenACWY control vaccine. The CDR3 nucleotides are TGTGCCAGCAGCGAGTCAGCGGATAGCACAGATACGCAGTATTTT. It translates to CASSESADSTDTQYF.